The clone carrying this T cell receptor (beta chain) has a handful of counts. What it binds is unknown. Per the germline V gene, CDR1 is MNHEY and CDR2 is SVGAGI. This CDR3 region has 13 residues. V shed 2 bases and J shed 6 bases, with 7 bases lying between them. Donors had no other autoimmune disease or infection in four weeks. The data were obtained in a study of type 1 and type 2 diabetes patients. Study background: A total of 15 million to 20 million paired-end reads came from the whole study.

PCR was run on genomic DNA. The TCR beta CDR3 region was amplified using 30 forward and 13 reverse primers. MiXCR, applied by TCRdb to the multiplex PCR reads, yields one record per CDR3 protein. The sample yields about 270,000 distinct CDR3 sequences, more than 45% seen once. Study-wide results and limits: In type 2 diabetes, highly-expanded CD4+ clones took a median around 4.1% of reads.

The chain links TRBV6-5 to TRBJ2-2; D is unclear. Input material: peripheral blood mononuclear cells (PBMCs). This clonotype was obtained from a man aged 18-30 years with type 2 diabetes. The CDR3 protein is CASSYRDAGELFF. For the CDR3, the DNA is TGTGCCAGCAGTTACCGAGACGCCGGGGAGCTGTTTTTT.